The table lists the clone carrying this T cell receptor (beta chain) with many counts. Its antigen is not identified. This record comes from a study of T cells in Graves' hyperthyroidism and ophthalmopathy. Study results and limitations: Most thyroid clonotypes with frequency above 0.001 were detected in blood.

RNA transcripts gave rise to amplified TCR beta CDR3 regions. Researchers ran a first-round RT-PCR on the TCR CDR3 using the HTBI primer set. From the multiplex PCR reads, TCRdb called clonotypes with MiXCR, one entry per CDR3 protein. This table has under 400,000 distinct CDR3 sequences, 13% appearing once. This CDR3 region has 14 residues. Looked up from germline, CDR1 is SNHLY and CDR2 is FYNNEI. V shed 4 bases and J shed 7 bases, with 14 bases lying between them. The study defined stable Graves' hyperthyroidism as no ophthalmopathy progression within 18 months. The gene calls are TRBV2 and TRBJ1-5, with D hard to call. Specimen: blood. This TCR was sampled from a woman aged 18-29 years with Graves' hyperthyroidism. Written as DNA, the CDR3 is TGTGCCAGCAGTGGTGTTGGGGTCGGGCAGCCCCAGCATTTT. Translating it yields CASSGVGVGQPQHF.